This TCR beta chain came from a study of T cells in Graves' hyperthyroidism and ophthalmopathy. RNA transcripts yielded amplified TCR beta CDR3 regions. First-round RT-PCR targeting the TCR CDR3 was performed with the HTBI primer set. TCRdb re-analysed the multiplex PCR reads in MiXCR, keeping a single row per CDR3 protein. Here the sample spans a few hundred thousand distinct CDR3 sequences, 17% being singletons. This clonotype was seen a handful of times. Germline V lookup: CDR1 SGHRS, CDR2 YFSETQ. The V gene lost 4 bases and the J gene lost 7 bases, with 12 bases spanning the gap. CDR3 size: 12 residues.

The V call is TRBV5-1, the J call TRBJ2-7, with D uncertain. This sequence originates from a woman aged 18 to 35 with Graves' ophthalmopathy. What was sequenced was blood. DNA of the CDR3: TGCGCCAGCAGCGTCACTCTGGGGGAGCAGTACTTC. Its translation is CASSVTLGEQYF.